One and the same sample provided the 8 T cell receptor beta chains below, sequenced in a study of cytomegalovirus exposure and HLA in healthy donors. The PCR used 60 Vbeta and 13 Jbeta primers. Assay used: immunoSEQ multiplex PCR; TCRdb lists only in-frame clones, some missing. Of about 160,000 clones in the sample, 81% were seen once. The sequenced material came from PBMCs. Receptor source: a woman aged 18 to 35 in good health and CMV-seronegative.

The chain combines TRBV6-1 with TRBJ2-1, with 15 bases fitting TRBD2. The V gene end was trimmed by 4 bases and the J gene end by 1 base; junction bases not matched to a gene: 8. The CDR3 spans 19 residues. Per germline, CDR1 MNHNS and CDR2 SASEGT. CDR3 sequence (DNA): TGTGCCAGCAGTGGGACTAGCGGGAGGGTTCTAAAGTCCTACAATGAGCAGTTCTTC. Protein: CASSGTSGRVLKSYNEQFF.

The V call is TRBV4-1, the J call TRBJ2-1; 7 nucleotides align to TRBD1. Germline V gene sequence: CDR1 MGHRA, CDR2 YSYEKL. Trimming took 6 bases from V and 0 from J; bases not matched to a gene: 17. There are 19 residues in the CDR3. The CDR3 region has the DNA TGCGCCAGCAGGAGAGATGGGACAGCCGAGATCAGCTCCTACAATGAGCAGTTCTTC. Translating gives CASRRDGTAEISSYNEQFF.

This chain joins TRBV11-2 and TRBJ1-3; no clear D. V was pared by 5 bases and J by 0 bases, with 11 bases between. CDR1 and CDR2 from the germline V gene are SGHAT and FQNNGV. The CDR3 sequence is 15 residues long. CDR3 in amino acids: CASSATISSGNTIYF. The CDR3 DNA reads as TGTGCCAGCAGCGCAACGATTAGCTCTGGAAACACCATATATTTT.

This clone was seen a few times. V and J are TRBV2 and TRBJ2-6; perhaps TRBD2 as D (5 bases). The CDR3 is 20 residues long. Trimming shortened V by 2 bases and J by 0 bases, and 20 bases separated the two germline ends. The germline V gene encodes CDR1 SNHLY and CDR2 FYNNEI. This CDR3 is CASSEPLPPGYNSGANVLTF. As DNA, the CDR3 is TGTGCCAGCAGTGAACCCCTCCCCCCGGGGTACAACTCTGGGGCCAACGTCCTGACTTTC.

The chain is built from TRBV5-4 and TRBJ2-5, with no clear D. The CDR3 has 14 amino acids. The germline V gene encodes CDR1 SGHNT and CDR2 YYREEE (reference sequence). Trimming shortened V by 0 bases and J by 2 bases, and 8 bases separated the two germline ends. In DNA, the CDR3 is TGTGCCAGCAGCTTGGATGGGCCGCAAGAGACCCAGTACTTC. Protein sequence: CASSLDGPQETQYF.

This chain uses TRBV6-1 with TRBJ1-6; D is perhaps TRBD1 (5 bases). This CDR3 has 15 amino acids. The V and J ends lost 6 bases and 0 bases respectively, with 9 bases between them. CDR1 is MNHNS, CDR2 SASEGT, per germline. The CDR3 DNA follows: TGTGCCAGCAGGGACACGAGCTCCTATAATTCACCCCTCCACTTT. Translating gives CASRDTSSYNSPLHF.

The chain links TRBV6-1 to TRBJ1-1; the D gene is possibly TRBD1 (5 bases). Germline CDR1 is MNHNS and CDR2 is SASEGT. The V gene lost 7 bases and the J gene lost 1 base, with 16 bases spanning the gap. CDR3 length equals 15 residues. CDR3 sequence: CASNRRDGRNTEAFF. The CDR3 coding sequence is TGTGCCAGCAATCGACGGGACGGGAGGAACACTGAAGCTTTCTTT.

The gene calls are TRBV27 and TRBJ2-7; a weak D match, TRBD2 (6 bases). Between the trimmed V and J ends, which lost 5 bases and 11 bases, there was a span of 13 bases. The CDR3 is 11 amino acids. The germline gives CDR1 MNHEY, CDR2 SMNVEV (reference sequence). The DNA for the CDR3 is TGTGCCAGCAGTCCTCGTCGCGGGGAGTACTTC. Encoded protein: CASSPRRGEYF.